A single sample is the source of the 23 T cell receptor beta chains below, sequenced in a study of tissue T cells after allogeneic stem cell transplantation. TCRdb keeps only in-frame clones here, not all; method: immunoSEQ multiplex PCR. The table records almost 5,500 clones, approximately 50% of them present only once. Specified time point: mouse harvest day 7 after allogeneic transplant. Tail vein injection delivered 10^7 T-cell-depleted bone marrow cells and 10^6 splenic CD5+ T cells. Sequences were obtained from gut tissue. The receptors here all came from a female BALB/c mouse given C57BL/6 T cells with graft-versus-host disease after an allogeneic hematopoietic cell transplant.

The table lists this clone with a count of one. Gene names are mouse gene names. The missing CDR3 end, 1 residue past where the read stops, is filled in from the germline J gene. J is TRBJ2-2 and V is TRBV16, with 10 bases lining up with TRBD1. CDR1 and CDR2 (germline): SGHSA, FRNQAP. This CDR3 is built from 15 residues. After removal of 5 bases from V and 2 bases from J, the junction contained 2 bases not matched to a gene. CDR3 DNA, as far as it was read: TGTGCAAGCAGCCAGGGACAGGGGAACACCGGGCAGCTCTAC. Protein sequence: CASSQGQGNTGQLY. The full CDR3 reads CASSQGQGNTGQLYF.

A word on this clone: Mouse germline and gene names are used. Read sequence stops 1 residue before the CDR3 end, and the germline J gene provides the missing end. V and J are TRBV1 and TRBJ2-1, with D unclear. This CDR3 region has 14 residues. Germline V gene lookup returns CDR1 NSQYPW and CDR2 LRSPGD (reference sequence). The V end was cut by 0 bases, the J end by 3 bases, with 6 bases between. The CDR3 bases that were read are TGCACCTGCAGTGCAGACAGCATCTATGCTGAGCAGTTC. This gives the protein CTCSADSIYAEQF. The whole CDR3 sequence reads CTCSADSIYAEQFF.

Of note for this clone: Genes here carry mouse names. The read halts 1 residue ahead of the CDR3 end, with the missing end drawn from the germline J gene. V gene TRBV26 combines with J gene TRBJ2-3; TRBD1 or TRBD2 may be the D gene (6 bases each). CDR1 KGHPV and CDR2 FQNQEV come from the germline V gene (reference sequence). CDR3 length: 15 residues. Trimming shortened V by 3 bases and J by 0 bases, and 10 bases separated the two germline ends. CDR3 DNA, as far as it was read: TGTGCCAGCAGTCTATTGGGGGCTAGTGCAGAAACGCTGTAT. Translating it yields CASSLLGASAETLY. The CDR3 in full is CASSLLGASAETLYF.

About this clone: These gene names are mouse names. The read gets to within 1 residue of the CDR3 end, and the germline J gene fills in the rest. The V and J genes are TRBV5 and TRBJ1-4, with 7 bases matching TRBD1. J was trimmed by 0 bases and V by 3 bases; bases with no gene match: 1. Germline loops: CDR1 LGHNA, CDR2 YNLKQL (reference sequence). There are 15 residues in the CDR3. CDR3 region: CASSQTGISNERLFF. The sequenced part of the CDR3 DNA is TGTGCCAGCAGCCAGACAGGGATTTCCAACGAAAGATTATTT.

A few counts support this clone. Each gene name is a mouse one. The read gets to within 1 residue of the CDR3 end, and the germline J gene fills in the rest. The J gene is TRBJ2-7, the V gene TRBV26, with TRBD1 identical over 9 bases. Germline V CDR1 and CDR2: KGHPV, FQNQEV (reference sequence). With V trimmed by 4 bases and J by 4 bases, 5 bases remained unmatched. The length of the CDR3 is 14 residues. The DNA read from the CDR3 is TGTGCCAGCAGTCAAGGACAGGGGCTTTATGAACAGTAC. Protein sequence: CASSQGQGLYEQY. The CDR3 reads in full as CASSQGQGLYEQYF. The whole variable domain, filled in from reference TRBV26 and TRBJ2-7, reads NSKVIQTPRYLVKGQGQKAKMRCIPEKGHPVVFWYQQNKNNEFKFLINFQNQEVLQQIDMTEKRFSAECPSNSPCSLEIQSSEAGDSALYLCASSQGQGLYEQYFGPGTRLTVL.

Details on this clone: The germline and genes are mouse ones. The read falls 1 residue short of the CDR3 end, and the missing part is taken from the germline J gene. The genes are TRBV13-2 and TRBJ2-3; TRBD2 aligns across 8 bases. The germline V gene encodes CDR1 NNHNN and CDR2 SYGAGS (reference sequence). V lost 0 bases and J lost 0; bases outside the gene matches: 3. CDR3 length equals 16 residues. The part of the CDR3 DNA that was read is TGTGCCAGCGGTGATGTCTGGGGGGCTAGTGCAGAAACGCTGTAT. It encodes CASGDVWGASAETLY. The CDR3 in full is CASGDVWGASAETLYF.

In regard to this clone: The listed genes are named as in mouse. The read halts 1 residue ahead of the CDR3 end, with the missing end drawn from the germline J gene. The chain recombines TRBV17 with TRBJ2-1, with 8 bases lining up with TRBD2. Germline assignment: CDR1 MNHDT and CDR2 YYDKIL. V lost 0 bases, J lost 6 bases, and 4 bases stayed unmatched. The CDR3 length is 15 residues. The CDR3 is CASSRDPGGLAEQFF. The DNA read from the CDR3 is TGTGCTAGCAGTAGAGATCCTGGGGGGCTTGCTGAGCAGTTC.

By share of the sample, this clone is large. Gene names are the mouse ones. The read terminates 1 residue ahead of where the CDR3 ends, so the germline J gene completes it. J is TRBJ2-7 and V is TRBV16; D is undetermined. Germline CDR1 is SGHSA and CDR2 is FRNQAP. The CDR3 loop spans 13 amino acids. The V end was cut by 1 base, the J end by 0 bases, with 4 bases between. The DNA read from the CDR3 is TGTGCAAGCAGCTTAGGGGGCTCCTATGAACAGTAC. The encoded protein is CASSLGGSYEQY. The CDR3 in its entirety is CASSLGGSYEQYF.

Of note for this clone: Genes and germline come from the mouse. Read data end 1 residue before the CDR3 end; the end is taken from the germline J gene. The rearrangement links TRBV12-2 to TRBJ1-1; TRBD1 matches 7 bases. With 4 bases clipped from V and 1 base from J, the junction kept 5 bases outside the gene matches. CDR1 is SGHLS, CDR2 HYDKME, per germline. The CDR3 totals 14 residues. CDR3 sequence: CASSLRGRNTEVFF. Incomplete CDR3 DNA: TGTGCCAGCTCCCTCAGGGGGAGAAACACAGAAGTCTTC.

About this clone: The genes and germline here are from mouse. The CDR3 loop is CASSLWTGTGNTLYF. The sequenced part of the CDR3 DNA is TGTGCCAGCAGTCTTTGGACAGGGACTGGAAATACGCTCTAT. This chain uses TRBV26 with TRBJ1-3; 8 bases line up with TRBD1. The CDR3 is cut off 1 residue early in the read; its end comes from the germline J gene. Germline loops: CDR1 KGHPV, CDR2 FQNQEV (reference sequence). Trimming at V came to 3 bases and at J to 2 bases, leaving 3 bases not matched to a gene. The CDR3 extends over 15 amino acids. Full variable domain (rest looked up from reference TRBV26 and TRBJ1-3): NSKVIQTPRYLVKGQGQKAKMRCIPEKGHPVVFWYQQNKNNEFKFLINFQNQEVLQQIDMTEKRFSAECPSNSPCSLEIQSSEAGDSALYLCASSLWTGTGNTLYFGEGSRLIVV.

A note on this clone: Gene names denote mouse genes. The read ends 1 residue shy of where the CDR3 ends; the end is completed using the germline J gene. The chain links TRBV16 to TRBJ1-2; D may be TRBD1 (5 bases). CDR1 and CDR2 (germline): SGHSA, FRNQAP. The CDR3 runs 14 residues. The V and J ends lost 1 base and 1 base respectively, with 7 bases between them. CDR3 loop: CASSLGGGNSDYTF. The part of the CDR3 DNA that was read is TGTGCAAGCAGCTTAGGGGGGGGAAACTCCGACTACACC.

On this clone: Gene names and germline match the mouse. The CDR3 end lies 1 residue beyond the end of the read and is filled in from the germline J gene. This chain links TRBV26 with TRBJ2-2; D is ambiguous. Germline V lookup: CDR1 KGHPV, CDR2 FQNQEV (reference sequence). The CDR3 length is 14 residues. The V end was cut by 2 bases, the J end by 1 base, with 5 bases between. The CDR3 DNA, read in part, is TGTGCCAGCAGTCTGAGGCAAAACACCGGGCAGCTCTAC. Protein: CASSLRQNTGQLY. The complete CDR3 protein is CASSLRQNTGQLYF. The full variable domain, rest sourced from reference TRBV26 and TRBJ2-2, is NSKVIQTPRYLVKGQGQKAKMRCIPEKGHPVVFWYQQNKNNEFKFLINFQNQEVLQQIDMTEKRFSAECPSNSPCSLEIQSSEAGDSALYLCASSLRQNTGQLYFGEGSKLTVL.

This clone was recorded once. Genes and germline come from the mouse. The chain's CDR3 is CASSLGGGGSGNTLYF. The DNA read from the CDR3 is TGTGCCAGCAGTCTGGGGGGGGGTGGTTCTGGAAATACGCTCTAT. The rearrangement links TRBV26 to TRBJ1-3, with a possible D match to TRBD1 (5 bases). The read terminates 1 residue before the CDR3 end, so the remaining end is supplied by the germline J gene. CDR1 and CDR2 from the germline V gene are KGHPV and FQNQEV (reference sequence). The V and J ends lost 2 bases and 0 bases respectively, with 11 bases between them. CDR3 size: 16 residues.

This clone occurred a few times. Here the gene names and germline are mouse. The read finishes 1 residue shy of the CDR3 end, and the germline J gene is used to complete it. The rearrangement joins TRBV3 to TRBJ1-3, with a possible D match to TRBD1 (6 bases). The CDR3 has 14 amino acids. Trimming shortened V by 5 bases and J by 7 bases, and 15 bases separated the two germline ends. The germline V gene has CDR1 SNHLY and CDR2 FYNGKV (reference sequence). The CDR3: CASSPGHLLNTLYF. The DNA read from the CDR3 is TGTGCCAGCAGCCCGGGACACCTCCTCAATACGCTCTAT. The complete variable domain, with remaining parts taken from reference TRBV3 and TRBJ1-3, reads GPKVLQIPSHQIIDMGQMVTLNCDPVSNHLYFYWYKQILGQQMEFLVNFYNGKVMEKSKLFKDQFSVERPDGSYFTLKIQPTALEDSAVYFCASSPGHLLNTLYFGEGSRLIVV.

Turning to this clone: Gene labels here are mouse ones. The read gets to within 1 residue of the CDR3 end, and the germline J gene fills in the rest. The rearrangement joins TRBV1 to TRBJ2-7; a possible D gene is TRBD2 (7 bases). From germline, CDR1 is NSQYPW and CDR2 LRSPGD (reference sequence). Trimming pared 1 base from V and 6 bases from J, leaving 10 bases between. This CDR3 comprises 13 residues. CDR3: CTCSAGRGGEQYF. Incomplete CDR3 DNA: TGCACCTGCAGTGCAGGGAGGGGGGGTGAACAGTAC.

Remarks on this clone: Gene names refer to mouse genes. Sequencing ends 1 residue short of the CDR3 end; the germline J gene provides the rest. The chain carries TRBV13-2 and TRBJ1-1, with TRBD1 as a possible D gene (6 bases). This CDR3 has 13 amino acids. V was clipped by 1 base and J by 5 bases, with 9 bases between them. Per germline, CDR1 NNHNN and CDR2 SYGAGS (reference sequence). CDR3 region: CASGDQGQTEVFF. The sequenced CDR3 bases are TGTGCCAGCGGTGATCAGGGACAAACAGAAGTCTTC.

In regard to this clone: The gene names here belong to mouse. This CDR3 reads CASSLGTGGKEQYF. The CDR3 bases that were read are TGTGCCAGCAGCTTGGGGACAGGGGGGAAGGAACAGTAC. The chain combines TRBV3 with TRBJ2-7; 11 bases are shared with TRBD1. The DNA ends 1 residue before the CDR3 does, and the rest of the CDR3 is filled in from the germline J gene. V gave up 3 bases and J gave up 7 bases; unmatched junction bases: 5. This CDR3 contains 14 residues. CDR1 and CDR2 from the germline V gene are SNHLY and FYNGKV (reference sequence).

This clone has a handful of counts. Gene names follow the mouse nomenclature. The CDR3 protein is CASSSQGTGNERLFF. The covered CDR3 bases are TGTGCCAGCAGCTCCCAGGGGACCGGCAACGAAAGATTATTT. The V gene is TRBV4, the J gene TRBJ1-4, with D perhaps matching TRBD1 (6 bases). The observed sequence ends 1 residue before the CDR3 terminus, with the missing tail filled in from the germline J gene. The CDR3 runs 15 residues. Per the germline V gene, CDR1 is LGHDT and CDR2 is YNNKQL (reference sequence). The V end was cut by 4 bases, the J end by 4 bases, with 13 bases between. The full variable domain, its missing parts supplied by reference TRBV4 and TRBJ1-4, is ETAVFQTPNYHVTQVGNEVSFNCKQTLGHDTMYWYKQDSKKLLKIMFSYNNKQLIVNETVPRRFSPQSSDKAHLNLRIKSVEPEDSAVYLCASSSQGTGNERLFFGHGTKLSVL.

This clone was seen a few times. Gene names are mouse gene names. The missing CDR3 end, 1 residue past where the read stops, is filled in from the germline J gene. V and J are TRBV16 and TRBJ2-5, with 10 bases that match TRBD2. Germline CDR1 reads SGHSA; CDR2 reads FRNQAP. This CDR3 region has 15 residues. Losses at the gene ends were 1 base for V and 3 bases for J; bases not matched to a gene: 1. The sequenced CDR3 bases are TGTGCAAGCAGCTTAGGGGACTGGGGTCAAGACACCCAGTAC. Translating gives CASSLGDWGQDTQY. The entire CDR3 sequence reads CASSLGDWGQDTQYF.

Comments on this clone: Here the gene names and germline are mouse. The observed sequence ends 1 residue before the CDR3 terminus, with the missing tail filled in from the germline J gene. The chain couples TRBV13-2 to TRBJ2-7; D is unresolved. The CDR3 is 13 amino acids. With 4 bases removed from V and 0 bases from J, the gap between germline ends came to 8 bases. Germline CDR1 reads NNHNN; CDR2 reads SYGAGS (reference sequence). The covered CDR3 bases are TGTGCCAGCGGTATCAGGAGCTCCTATGAACAGTAC. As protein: CASGIRSSYEQY. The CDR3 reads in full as CASGIRSSYEQYF.

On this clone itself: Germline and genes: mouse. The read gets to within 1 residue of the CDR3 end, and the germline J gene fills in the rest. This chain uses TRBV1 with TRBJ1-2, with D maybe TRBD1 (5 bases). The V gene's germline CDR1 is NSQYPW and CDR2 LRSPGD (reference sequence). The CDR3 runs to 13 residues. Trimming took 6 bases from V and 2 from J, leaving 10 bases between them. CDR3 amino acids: CTCRRGGNSDYTF. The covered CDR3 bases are TGCACCTGCAGGCGGGGGGGTAACTCCGACTACACC. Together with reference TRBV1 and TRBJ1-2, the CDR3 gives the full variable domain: VTLLEQNPRWRLVPRGQAVNLRCILKNSQYPWMSWYQQDLQKQLQWLFTLRSPGDKEVKSLPGADYLATRVTDTELRLQVANMSQGRTLYCTCRRGGNSDYTFGSGTRLLVI.

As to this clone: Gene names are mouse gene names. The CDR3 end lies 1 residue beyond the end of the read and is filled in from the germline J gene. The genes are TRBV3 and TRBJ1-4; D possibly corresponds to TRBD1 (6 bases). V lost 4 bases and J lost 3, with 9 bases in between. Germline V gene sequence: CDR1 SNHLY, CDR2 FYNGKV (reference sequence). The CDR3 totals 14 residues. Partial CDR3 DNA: TGTGCCAGCAGCTGGGGACAAGCCAACGAAAGATTATTT. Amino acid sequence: CASSWGQANERLF. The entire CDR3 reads CASSWGQANERLFF.

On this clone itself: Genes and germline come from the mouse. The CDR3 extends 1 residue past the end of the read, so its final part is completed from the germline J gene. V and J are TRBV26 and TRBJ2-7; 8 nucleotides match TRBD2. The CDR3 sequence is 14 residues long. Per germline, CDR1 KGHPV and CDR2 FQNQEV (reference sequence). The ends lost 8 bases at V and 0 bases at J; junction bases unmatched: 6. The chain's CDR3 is CASAQWGGSYEQYF. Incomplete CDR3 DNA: TGTGCCAGCGCCCAGTGGGGGGGCTCCTATGAACAGTAC. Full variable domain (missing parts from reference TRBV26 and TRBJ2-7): NSKVIQTPRYLVKGQGQKAKMRCIPEKGHPVVFWYQQNKNNEFKFLINFQNQEVLQQIDMTEKRFSAECPSNSPCSLEIQSSEAGDSALYLCASAQWGGSYEQYFGPGTRLTVL.